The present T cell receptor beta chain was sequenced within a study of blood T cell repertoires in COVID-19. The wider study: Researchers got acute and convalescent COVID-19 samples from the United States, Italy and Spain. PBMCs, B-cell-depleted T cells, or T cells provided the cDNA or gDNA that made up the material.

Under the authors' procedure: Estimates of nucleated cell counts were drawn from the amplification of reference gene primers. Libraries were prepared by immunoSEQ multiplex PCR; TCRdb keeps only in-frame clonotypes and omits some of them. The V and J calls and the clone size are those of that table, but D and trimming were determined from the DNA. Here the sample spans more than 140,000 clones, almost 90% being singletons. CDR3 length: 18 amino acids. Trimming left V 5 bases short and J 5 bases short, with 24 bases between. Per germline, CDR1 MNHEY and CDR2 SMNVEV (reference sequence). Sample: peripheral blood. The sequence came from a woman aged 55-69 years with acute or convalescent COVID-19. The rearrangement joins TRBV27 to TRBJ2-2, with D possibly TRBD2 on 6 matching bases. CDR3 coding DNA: TGTGCCAGCAGTCGTTCTAGCGCAAAAGTCCCTAGGACCGGGGAGCTGTTTTTT. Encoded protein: CASSRSSAKVPRTGELFF.